This T cell receptor beta chain was obtained from a study of T cell repertoires in cytomegalovirus infection. In the study overall: Matching HLA type and CMV infection were both indicated by public TCR beta signatures.

TCRdb called the reads again in MiXCR, with one record for every CDR3 protein. The table lists about 190,000 distinct CDR3 sequences, 28% of them singletons. Trimming removed 6 bases from V and 6 bases from J, with 11 bases in between. The germline V gene encodes CDR1 SNHLY and CDR2 FYNNEI. The CDR3 sequence is 12 residues long. The rearrangement uses TRBV2 and TRBJ1-2; D call uncertain. This TCR derives from a human donor in good health (CMV status not recorded). Some clones in this sample may be carry-over from other donors' samples. Sequencing was performed on PBMCs. The chain's CDR3 is CASSTDQHGYTF. The CDR3, as DNA: TGTGCCAGCAGCACCGACCAGCATGGCTACACCTTC.